The clone carrying this T cell receptor beta chain was seen a few times. Its antigen is unidentified. The table came from immunoSEQ multiplex PCR; TCRdb's copy has only in-frame clones and leaves some out. The record shows around 12,000 clones for this sample, with no singletons present. A marrow graft followed busulfan-fludarabine conditioning, with cyclophosphamide on days +3 and +4. The data stem from a study of T cells after posttransplantation cyclophosphamide. Study-wide results and limits: Later blood repertoires were often dominated by clones from the donor CD8+ memory compartment.

CDR3 length: 11 amino acids. V dropped 4 bases and J dropped 2 bases, with 2 bases sitting between them. Germline V gene data show CDR1 as SGHAT and CDR2 as FQNNGV. V gene TRBV11-2 combines with J gene TRBJ2-5; D is ambiguous. This clonotype originated in a female patient in her 40s who received an allogeneic stem cell transplant from an unrelated donor, was CMV-positive, and had acute GVHD only. Some T cells may be supplied by the graft donor. This material consisted of PBMCs, taken after allogeneic stem cell transplant with posttransplant cyclophosphamide. The CDR3 nucleotides read TGTGCCAGCAGCTCTCAAGAGACCCAGTACTTC. Its protein is CASSSQETQYF.